A single sample is the source of the 9 T cell receptor beta chains below, sequenced in a study of blood T cell repertoires in COVID-19. Using immunoSEQ multiplex PCR, the repertoire was profiled, and TCRdb retains in-frame clones only, with some absent. The sample records over 250,000 clones, around 90% being singletons. Input material: PBMCs or T cells enriched from blood (not recorded which). The source is a woman younger than 45 who had recovered from COVID-19.

In its sample, this clone was seen once. This rearrangement joins TRBV11-2 to TRBJ2-7; 9 bases line up with TRBD2. J was trimmed by 2 bases and V by 1 base; bases with no gene match: 3. The CDR3 runs to 15 residues. Germline V gene sequence: CDR1 SGHAT, CDR2 FQNNGV. The CDR3 loop is CASSLVERGAYEQYF. In DNA, the CDR3 is TGTGCCAGCAGCTTAGTTGAGCGGGGGGCCTACGAGCAGTACTTC.

V gene TRBV2 combines with J gene TRBJ2-2; D gene uncertain. This CDR3 region has 14 residues. V lost 11 bases and J 6 bases, leaving 19 bases between the germline ends. Looked up from germline, CDR1 is SNHLY and CDR2 is FYNNEI. CDR3 sequence reads: CASRITVGAGELFF. The CDR3, as DNA: TGTGCCTCCAGGATAACGGTAGGCGCCGGGGAGCTGTTTTTT.

This clone was recorded only once. The rearrangement links TRBV28 to TRBJ1-5; D not resolved. Germline V lookup: CDR1 MDHEN, CDR2 SYDVKM. V lost 3 bases to trimming and J lost 5 bases, with 11 bases between them. CDR3 length: 14 amino acids. In DNA form, the CDR3 reads TGTGCCAGCAGTTTCTGGGGAGGTCATCAGCCCCAGCATTTT. As protein: CASSFWGGHQPQHF. Supplemented by reference TRBV28 and TRBJ1-5, the full variable domain reads DVKVTQSSRYLVKRTGEKVFLECVQDMDHENMFWYRQDPGLGLRLIYFSYDVKMKEKGDIPEGYSVSREKKERFSLILESASTNQTSMYLCASSFWGGHQPQHFGDGTRLSIL.

This rearrangement joins TRBV20-1 to TRBJ2-1; 12 bases agree with TRBD2. The CDR3 sequence is 15 residues long. Trimming at V came to 3 bases and at J to 7 bases, leaving 7 bases not matched to a gene. From germline, CDR1 is DFQATT and CDR2 SNEGSKA (reference sequence). CDR3 DNA: TGCAGTGCTAGTCTACTAGCGGGAGGAGGAAATGAGCAGTTCTTC. This sequence encodes CSASLLAGGGNEQFF.

The chain recombines TRBV28 with TRBJ2-3, with a tentative D call TRBD2 (6 bases). Trimming removed 1 base at V and 2 bases at J, with 10 bases between. The CDR3 is made up of 15 amino acids. The germline V gene encodes CDR1 MDHEN and CDR2 SYDVKM. The CDR3 DNA reads TGTGCCAGCAGTTTATCCGGGACTCTCACAGATACGCAGTATTTT. This gives the protein CASSLSGTLTDTQYF.

This chain uses TRBV7-3 with TRBJ2-7, with TRBD1 matching over 8 bases. Per the germline V gene, CDR1 is SGHTA and CDR2 is FQGTGA. With V trimmed by 4 bases and J by 4 bases, 9 bases remained unmatched. The CDR3 contains 15 residues. CDR3 nucleotides: TGTGCCAGCAGCTCCTTGGACAGGGTGAGGTACGAGCAGTACTTC. This encodes CASSSLDRVRYEQYF. Full variable domain (outside the CDR3, taken from reference TRBV7-3 and TRBJ2-7): GAGVSQTPSNKVTEKGKYVELRCDPISGHTALYWYRQSLGQGPEFLIYFQGTGAADDSGLPNDRFFAVRPEGSVSTLKIQRTERGDSAVYLCASSSLDRVRYEQYFGPGTRLTVT.

The rearrangement uses TRBV5-1 and TRBJ2-1, with 9 bases matching TRBD2. Germline V gene sequence: CDR1 SGHRS, CDR2 YFSETQ. J was trimmed by 9 bases and V by 1 base; bases with no gene match: 11. This CDR3 contains 16 residues. CDR3 in amino acids: CASSLLGGRVRIEQFF. Here the CDR3 DNA reads TGCGCCAGCAGCTTGTTGGGCGGGAGGGTCCGGATTGAGCAGTTCTTC.

The rearrangement links TRBV28 to TRBJ1-1; the D is unclear. V was clipped by 7 bases and J by 4 bases, with 13 bases between them. CDR1 and CDR2 from the germline V gene are MDHEN and SYDVKM. The CDR3 extends over 13 amino acids. The CDR3 reads CASNVEVGTEAFF. CDR3 in DNA: TGTGCCAGCAATGTGGAGGTGGGCACTGAAGCTTTCTTT.

This clone was counted between two and nine times. This rearrangement joins TRBV6-2 or TRBV6-3 to TRBJ2-7; 9 nucleotides match TRBD2. The CDR3 is 13 amino acids. Unmatched junction bases numbered 4, after V lost 4 bases and J lost 6 bases. CDR1 is MNHEY and CDR2 is SVGEGT in the germline V gene. The CDR3, as DNA: TGTGCCAGCAGTTGGGTAGCGGGAGCCGAGCAGTACTTC. Translation: CASSWVAGAEQYF.